Shown below are 7 T cell receptor beta chains from a single sample sequenced in a study of regulatory T cells in long-lasting Graves disease. Noted time point: newly diagnosed GD, antithyroid drugs for less than 3 months. From PBMCs, RNA was extracted and then used to make the TCR library. CDR3 regions were amplified by Arm-PCR using iRepertoire HTBI primers to build TCR beta libraries. TCRdb independently ran MiXCR on the multiplex PCR reads; one entry per CDR3 protein. The table has 420,000 or so distinct CDR3 sequences, 16% seen once. In addition, the sample was reused for a study of T cells in Graves' hyperthyroidism and ophthalmopathy.

The sequences come from peripheral blood mononuclear cells (PBMCs), collected at new diagnosis, from a patient treated with antithyroid drugs. These receptors all come from a woman between 18 and 29 years old with Graves disease.

The J gene is TRBJ2-7, the V gene TRBV10-3, with D possibly being TRBD1 or TRBD2 (5 bases each). V was pared by 10 bases and J by 3 bases, with 16 bases between. CDR1 ENHRY and CDR2 SYGVKD come from the germline V gene. The CDR3 runs to 13 residues. CDR3 region: CASRPGTLYEQYF. DNA of the CDR3: TGTGCCAGCCGACCTGGGACCCTCTACGAGCAGTACTTC.

This clonotype was recorded many times. The J gene is TRBJ1-1, the V gene TRBV29-1; TRBD1 matches at 7 bases. V was clipped by 6 bases and J by 4 bases; unmatched bases: 11. From germline, CDR1 is SQVTM and CDR2 ANQGSEA. CDR3 length: 14 amino acids. This CDR3 reads CSVAKTGLGTEAFF. The CDR3 DNA is TGCAGCGTGGCAAAGACAGGGTTAGGCACTGAAGCTTTCTTT.

This clonotype was recorded many times. V is TRBV20-1 and J is TRBJ2-7, with D hard to call. Germline loops: CDR1 DFQATT, CDR2 SNEGSKA (reference sequence). The CDR3 runs to 9 residues. The V end was cut by 6 bases, the J end by 6 bases, with 6 bases between. The CDR3: CSARSEQYF. The CDR3 region has the DNA TGCAGTGCCCGTAGCGAGCAGTACTTC.

This CDR3 is CAARADNEQFF. The CDR3 coding sequence is TGTGCCGCCCGGGCGGACAATGAGCAGTTCTTC. The rearrangement links TRBV10-3 to TRBJ2-1, with D uncertain. V lost 11 bases to trimming and J lost 5 bases, with 10 bases between them. Germline CDR1 is ENHRY and CDR2 is SYGVKD. The CDR3 length is 11 residues.

The rearrangement uses TRBV20-1 and TRBJ2-1; 8 nucleotides align to TRBD2. J gave up 3 bases and V 1 base, and 8 bases lay outside the gene matches. The CDR3 loop spans 16 amino acids. Germline values: CDR1 DFQATT, CDR2 SNEGSKA (reference sequence). CDR3 sequence: CSARASLAGHYNEQFF. CDR3 bases: TGCAGTGCTAGAGCCAGCCTAGCGGGCCACTACAATGAGCAGTTCTTC.

This clonotype was counted a few times. V and J are TRBV12-5 and TRBJ1-1, with D perhaps matching TRBD1 (6 bases). CDR3 length: 15 residues. The germline V gene encodes CDR1 LGHNT and CDR2 FRNRAP. Trimming took 6 bases from V and 3 from J, leaving 17 bases between them. The CDR3 sequence: CASGLPRGWDTEAFF. The CDR3 coding sequence is TGTGCTAGTGGGCTCCCCAGGGGTTGGGACACTGAAGCTTTCTTT.

The rearrangement uses TRBV5-1 and TRBJ2-1; D unclear. The CDR3 runs to 15 residues. Germline CDR1 is SGHRS and CDR2 is YFSETQ. The germline V and J ends were trimmed by 0 bases and 2 bases, with 9 bases remaining between them. Here the CDR3 reads CASSLAATAYNEQFF. The CDR3 nucleotides are TGCGCCAGCAGCTTGGCAGCTACCGCCTACAATGAGCAGTTCTTC.